This T cell receptor (beta chain) was identified during a study of neoadjuvant nivolumab and ipilimumab in lung cancer. Regarding this clone: The DNA is left out, because the CDR3 cannot be placed on it with certainty; the CDR3 is given as TCRdb lists it.

The CDR3 region is 14 residues in length, termini included. CDR1 is ENHRY and CDR2 is SYGVKD in the germline V gene. Clones were read by immunoSEQ multiplex PCR, and TCRdb kept only the in-frame ones, dropping some. The sample has 25,000 to 30,000 clones, around 80% seen once. This sequence joins TRBV10-3 and TRBJ1-1. This clonotype originated in an adult with non-small cell lung cancer. The sample here was peripheral blood, taken before neoadjuvant nivolumab, alone or with ipilimumab. The CDR3 loop is CAISTSDGNTEAFF.